Listed here are 10 T cell receptor beta chains from one sample, sequenced in a study of monozygotic twins with inflammatory bowel disease. TCRdb reprocessed the 5' RACE reads; each CDR3 protein has one entry and no DNA is given. The table lists about 99,000 distinct CDR3 sequences. Sequenced: blood. The receptors derive from a human donor with ulcerative colitis or Crohn's disease, or a healthy co-twin of an affected twin (not recorded which).

This chain links TRBV12-3 or TRBV12-4 with TRBJ1-4; no DNA is available, so the TRBD1 call from TCRdb remains unchecked. The CDR3 has 14 residues. The CDR3 protein is CASSFRDGNEKLFF.

V is TRBV25-1 and J is TRBJ2-7; TCRdb picks TRBD2, but there is no DNA to check that call. This CDR3 comprises 12 residues. Per germline, CDR1 MGHDK and CDR2 SYGVNS. The CDR3 protein is CASSESNGPVSF.

The gene calls are TRBV18 and TRBJ1-2; there is no DNA to check the TCRdb D call of TRBD1. The length of the CDR3 is 15 residues. Per germline, CDR1 KGHSH and CDR2 LQKENI. The CDR3 reads CASSPPARGRMGYTF.

The V and J genes are TRBV7-2 and TRBJ1-1; lacking DNA, the TRBD1 call made by TCRdb goes unchecked. Germline V gene data show CDR1 as SGHTA and CDR2 as FQGNSA. CDR3 length equals 16 residues. CDR3 loop: CASSLKRYREDTEAFF.

This CDR3 is CASTAGFSYSPLHF. The chain links TRBV28 to TRBJ1-6. Per germline, CDR1 MDHEN and CDR2 SYDVKM. The CDR3 contains 14 residues. Supplemented by reference TRBV28 and TRBJ1-6, the full variable domain reads DVKVTQSSRYLVKRTGEKVFLECVQDMDHENMFWYRQDPGLGLRLIYFSYDVKMKEKGDIPEGYSVSREKKERFSLILESASTNQTSMYLCASTAGFSYSPLHFGNGTRLTVT.

The chain is built from TRBV12-3 or TRBV12-4 and TRBJ2-7; TCRdb's assignment of TRBD2 cannot be checked, as there is no DNA. The CDR3 has 14 amino acids. CDR3 region: CASRPGSSFYEQYF.

The rearrangement joins TRBV5-6 to TRBJ2-1; without DNA, the TCRdb call of TRBD1 cannot be checked. The CDR3 is made up of 13 amino acids. The V gene's germline CDR1 is SGHDT and CDR2 YYEEEE. The CDR3 region is CASSLMGGNEQFF.

The chain recombines TRBV9 with TRBJ2-3; TCRdb picks TRBD1, but there is no DNA to check that call. The CDR3 runs 13 residues. The germline V gene encodes CDR1 SGDLS and CDR2 YYNGEE. The CDR3 reads CASSVGGADTQYF.

Here the CDR3 reads CASRRTGSTDTQYF. The gene calls are TRBV5-1 and TRBJ2-3; with no DNA, the TCRdb D assignment of TRBD1 cannot be verified. CDR1 is SGHRS, CDR2 YFSETQ, per germline. CDR3 length equals 14 residues.

The V call is TRBV2, the J call TRBJ2-5. The CDR3 runs to 13 residues. Germline CDR1 is SNHLY and CDR2 is FYNNEI. The CDR3 spells CASSGTVWETQYF.